The following is a TCR beta chain sequence with its context. It lacks a known antigen. This specimen comes from a study of cytomegalovirus exposure and HLA in healthy donors (dated by TCRdb to about 2017). The study in broad terms: An earlier analysis of 587 of the donors reported 250 to 300 Gb of sequence data and 117 million unique TCR beta sequences obtained from about 179 million T cells. Across about 370 genotyped donors of the cohort, an average of about 250,000 unique TCR beta nucleotide sequences per donor were sequenced, and approximately 17% of those sequences were non-productive. In addition to the first cohort of 666 subjects, a separate validation cohort of approximately 120 different subjects was used. Using immunosequencing, the study profiled T cell repertoires from about 620 subjects and related those repertoires to cytomegalovirus serostatus. Every discovery cohort repertoire had been produced on one sequencing platform. Roughly five DR-DQ haplotypes were treated as single units for association and clustering because of strong linkage in the cohort. The study combined high-throughput TCR immunosequencing, statistical association of individual TCRs with disease status, and machine learning to predict cytomegalovirus infection status. The aim of the study was to test whether cataloging public T cell receptors could identify signatures of past pathogen exposure. An earlier analysis of 587 of the donors applied high-throughput TCR beta sequencing to assess whether each TCR beta V gene segment acted as functional or pseudogenic. Among the 398 genotyped donors, around 79% belonged to the genetic ancestry cluster associated with self-reported Caucasian donors. The number of donors typed differed by locus, with about 629-630 for A, B, C, DRB1 and DQB1, roughly 520 for DQA1, 600 to 610 for DPA1, and 450 to 480 for DPB1. Donor age, sex, ethnicity and CMV serostatus were collected together with the repertoire data. About 300 gigabases of sequencing data and approximately 85 million unique TCR sequences were included in an early release covering several hundred HLA-typed donors. A later genetic analysis used genome-wide SNP genotypes for about 65% of the roughly 670 donors, treating that subset as a discovery cohort. Rather than drawing on any new phenotypic data, the later analysis identified candidate immune exposures from TCR beta sequences and the way those sequences occurred across donors. To study patterns of TCR occurrence, a later analysis re-analyzed previously published TCR beta repertoires from 666 donors and added high-resolution HLA genotyping. Class I and class II HLA loci were covered by the typing at four-digit resolution. Broader findings and caveats from the paper: Specific HLA alleles were associated with about 17,000 TCR beta sequences at a false discovery rate of 0.05 in a later analysis. The study listed 170 or so TCR beta chains as associated with cytomegalovirus. In a later genetic analysis, a missense DCLRE1C variant was associated with V-gene and J-gene trimming of TCR beta chains, and the association was replicated in an independent cohort. The 87-base-pair reads could not distinguish some IMGT-functional V segments, including TRBV6-2 and TRBV6-3, so those segments were excluded. Presence/absence analyses assumed roughly uniform sequencing depth across donors, an assumption that may not hold. The classifier was reported to diagnose cytomegalovirus status with high specificity and sensitivity in both the original cohort and the validation cohort. In a later analysis, HLA-associated TCR beta chains showed more clonal expansion and lower generation probabilities than non-associated chains that were equally common. Correlated functional status among segregating V segments might reflect linkage disequilibrium, but an unknown experimental factor could not be ruled out. According to a later genetic analysis, donors in an Asian-associated ancestry cluster had fewer N-insertions in productive TCRs than the roughly 660-donor mean. Most CMV-associated TCR beta chains appeared to be HLA-restricted in a later analysis, and the HLA associations seemed to be driven largely by CMV exposure. Most TCR sequences were observed very rarely across donors, whereas some public TCRs were present in many individuals. CMV serostatus was the only immune exposure information available for the cohort. A cluster of highly shared sequence variants was judged likely to represent a technical artifact of the sequencing pipeline. Around 16 rarely observed V segments, including chromosome 9 orphons, were excluded from the earlier analysis of approximately 500 of the donors because counts were too low. A further reported finding was that TCR beta sequences accurately predicted the HLA-A and HLA-B alleles for most subjects in the first cohort. Because some donors lacked HLA typing at each locus, the association tests relied only on the typed subset. According to a later analysis, TCR association rates differed among HLA loci, with DRB1 alleles showing the most associated TCRs and HLA-C alleles showing the fewest. Assigning TCR associations to individual alleles was difficult when HLA alleles, especially DR and DQ, strongly co-occurred. A later analysis reported that several top co-occurrence clusters appeared linked to parvovirus B19, influenza, CMV and Epstein-Barr virus. Broadly in line with IMGT annotations, most TCR beta V segments showed up in productive rearrangements about 90% or about 30% of the time in an earlier analysis of 450 to 750 of the donors. According to the authors, the approach could potentially be generalized to other disease states and immunological phenotypes. A few of the identified cytomegalovirus-associated TCR beta chains were confirmed in vitro to be specific for cytomegalovirus antigens. In this cohort, only TCR beta chains were sequenced, and detectable features were limited by the absence of alpha or paired-chain data.

The cohort consisted of some 730 healthy bone marrow donors. All cohort members were sampled while nominally healthy, although unrecorded immune exposures were likely present. The donor was CMV seronegative and was included in the group of a few hundred seronegative cohort members. A peripheral blood sample was provided by each donor, and peripheral blood mononuclear cells were used for TCR beta sequencing. The Qiagen DNeasy Blood Extraction Kit was used to extract genomic DNA from the blood cell samples. The germline V end is reduced by 4 bases and the J end by 8 bases; junction bases left unmatched: 9. The CDR3, from cysteine to phenylalanine, totals 15 residues. The retained sequence is limited to the CDR3, 45 bases, with the frame set at the first base. The germline V gene (reference sequence) specifies SGHNT as CDR1 and YYREEE as CDR2. Receptor libraries were prepared by the immunoSEQ multiplex PCR assay. For the multiplex PCR, a mixture combining 60 forward primers for TCR Vbeta segments and 13 reverse primers for TCR Jbeta segments was used. A multiplex PCR assay on genomic DNA amplified the CDR3 region of rearranged TCR beta genes. On the Illumina HiSeq System, the amplified TCR beta libraries were sequenced as 87-base-pair reads. The published analysis was carried out like this. In a later analysis, some 80 million unique TCR beta chains were counted across the 690 or so repertoires, and roughly 11 million of these chains were shared by at least two donors. To remove PCR and sequencing errors, raw reads were error-corrected and collapsed into unique sequences using a nearest-neighbor algorithm that merged closely related sequences. CDR3 sequences were aligned to IMGT reference sequences to assign V, D and J gene segments. For a sequence to be retained, a match of at least six nucleotides to both a V gene segment and a J gene segment was required. A rearrangement counted as productive if the CDR3 had no stop codons and remained in frame with V and J, and every other rearrangement counted as non-productive. CDR3 was defined by IMGT convention, running from the second conserved V-encoded cysteine to the conserved J-encoded phenylalanine. Sequences without an unambiguous match to a single V gene segment were excluded from the earlier analysis of about 640 of the donors. An earlier analysis of several hundred of the donors called V segments functional above 56.7% productive rearrangements and segregating when the between-donor standard deviation exceeded 5%. A statistical classification framework was built for diagnosing cytomegalovirus status from the catalog of TCR beta chain sequences. A later analysis assigned V and J genes by comparing TCR nucleotide sequences with IMGT/GENE-DB human TR gene sequences. In a later analysis, CDR3 sequences and most-parsimonious VDJ recombination scenarios were assigned using the TCRdist pipeline. In a later analysis, each TCR beta chain was defined by its CDR3 amino acid sequence together with its V-gene family, and reads without a unique V-gene family were excluded. To address suspected cross-contamination and a sequencing artifact, a later analysis removed 592 highly shared, low-generation-probability nucleotide sequences. In a later analysis, a clonal expansion index was calculated for each public chain from normalized within-repertoire ranks of inferred template counts. In a later analysis, generation probabilities were computed with a VDJ recombination model fitted to out-of-frame rearrangements, and the resulting probabilities were checked against IGoR. Hypergeometric tests were used in a later analysis to score TCR-TCR, TCR-HLA and TCR-CMV co-occurrence, with a repertoire-size bias correction applied to the TCR pairs. In a later analysis, false discovery rates were estimated by permuting HLA or CMV assignments 20 times. In a later analysis, co-occurring TCRs were grouped with DBSCAN, and TCRdist sequence similarity was added when clustering was performed within HLA-allele-positive subsets. Co-occurrence clustering excluded repertoires with fewer than 30,000 or more than 120,000 public chains, plus five with anomalous nucleotide sharing. This immuneACCESS table, as held by TCRdb, lists in-frame sequences with V and J called but not all clones. Of the missing ones, under half trace to an unresolved V gene in checked studies; the others have no known cause. V, J and clone size reflect that table, while D and trimming were determined from the DNA. For this sample, the table gives fewer than 200,000 clones. Of the sample, roughly 6.7% is held by the ten largest clones.

The chain is assembled from TRBV5-4 and TRBJ1-6; 7 of the junction bases match TRBD1. This clonotype was obtained from a man aged 30 to 39 in good health and CMV-seronegative. Sample: PBMCs. The DNA sequence follows: TGTGCCAGCAGCCCTATACAGGGGATGGATTCACCCCTCCACTTT. Protein translation: CASSPIQGMDSPLHF. Extended through the reference TRBV5-4 and TRBJ1-6 proteins, this CDR3 yields the full variable domain: ETGVTQSPTHLIKTRGQQVTLRCSSQSGHNTVSWYQQALGQGPQFIFQYYREEENGRGNFPPRFSGLQFPNYSSELNVNALELDDSALYLCASSPIQGMDSPLHFGNGTRLTVT.